One and the same sample provided the 17 T cell receptor beta chains below, sequenced in a study of T cell responses to AZD1222 COVID-19 vaccine. Profiled with immunoSEQ multiplex PCR; TCRdb holds only in-frame clones, not every one. The sample has roughly 190,000 clones, almost 95% seen once; the top ten hold less than 1.5%. The sample consisted of peripheral blood, taken on day 0 of AZD1222 vaccination. The receptors stem from an adult in good health.

The table lists this clone with a count of one. This chain uses TRBV18 with TRBJ2-7, with D unresolved. The CDR3 loop spans 16 amino acids. CDR1 is KGHSH, CDR2 LQKENI, per germline. Trimming left V 3 bases short and J 2 bases short, with 17 bases between. The CDR3 is CASSPPRPAGAYEQYF. CDR3 nucleotides: TGTGCCAGCTCACCTCCCCGGCCCGCTGGGGCCTACGAGCAGTACTTC.

V is TRBV23-1 and J is TRBJ1-6; D unresolved. Being an ORF, TRBV23-1 has a function that is uncertain. V lost 2 bases to trimming and J lost 8 bases, with 16 bases between them. The CDR3 covers 16 residues. The CDR3 sequence is CASSQGPREADSPLHF. The CDR3 DNA reads TGCGCCAGCAGTCAAGGCCCGCGGGAGGCGGATTCACCCCTCCACTTT.

V is TRBV28 and J is TRBJ1-5; D unclear. The CDR3 consists of 12 residues. Germline V gene lookup returns CDR1 MDHEN and CDR2 SYDVKM. V lost 5 bases and J lost 9, with 11 bases in between. The CDR3: CASSLSRAPQHF. The CDR3 region has the DNA TGTGCCAGCAGTCTTTCGAGGGCGCCCCAGCATTTT.

This chain links TRBV24-1 with TRBJ1-6, with a tentative D call TRBD1 (6 bases). Looked up from germline, CDR1 is KGHDR and CDR2 is SFDVKD. CDR3 length: 19 residues. Trimming stripped 3 bases from V and 10 bases from J, with 27 bases between. The chain's CDR3 is CATSDLKTHGDTRYSPLHF. The CDR3 DNA follows: TGTGCCACCAGTGATCTGAAAACCCACGGGGACACCCGGTACTCACCCCTCCACTTT.

CDR3 in amino acids: CASSLSGPYNEQFF. The CDR3, as DNA: TGTGCCAGCAGCCTATCGGGACCCTACAATGAGCAGTTCTTC. The rearrangement joins TRBV11-1 to TRBJ2-1, with D possibly being TRBD1 or TRBD2 (5 bases each). From germline, CDR1 is SGHAT and CDR2 FQDESV (reference sequence). This CDR3 region has 14 residues. The V and J ends lost 5 bases and 2 bases respectively, with 10 bases between them.

This chain's CDR3 is CASSPVPGQGADTEAFF. CDR3 sequence (DNA): TGTGCCAGCTCACCCGTCCCGGGACAGGGAGCGGACACTGAAGCTTTCTTT. This chain joins TRBV18 and TRBJ1-1, with 9 bases lining up with TRBD1. This CDR3 is built from 17 residues. V lost 3 bases to trimming and J lost 3 bases; unmatched junction nucleotides: 11. The germline CDR1 and CDR2 sequences are KGHSH and LQKENI.

This chain uses TRBV9 with TRBJ1-1; TRBD1 might be the D (5 bases). From germline, CDR1 is SGDLS and CDR2 YYNGEE. V lost 4 bases and J lost 1, with 11 bases in between. This CDR3 has 14 residues. CDR3: CASSRTGTNTEAFF. The CDR3, as DNA: TGTGCCAGCAGCCGAACTGGGACGAACACTGAAGCTTTCTTT.

V and J are TRBV2 and TRBJ2-5; TRBD2 is a possible D gene (6 bases). Germline CDR1 and CDR2: SNHLY and FYNNEI. The CDR3 extends over 13 amino acids. V was cut by 6 bases and J by 1 base, with 9 bases left in between. The CDR3 reads CASRRGIQETQYF. The CDR3 DNA reads as TGTGCCAGCAGGCGGGGCATCCAAGAGACCCAGTACTTC.

In its sample, this clone was seen once. This chain connects TRBV6-5 to TRBJ2-7, with D perhaps TRBD2 (5 bases). The germline CDR1 and CDR2 sequences are MNHEY and SVGAGI. The germline V and J ends were trimmed by 6 bases and 7 bases, with 19 bases remaining between them. This CDR3 contains 14 residues. CDR3 sequence reads: CASRNPPRAGEQYF. The CDR3 DNA reads TGTGCCAGCAGAAACCCTCCGAGGGCCGGGGAGCAGTACTTC.

The J gene is TRBJ1-4, the V gene TRBV4-2; the D gene is possibly TRBD1 (5 bases). Per the germline V gene, CDR1 is LGHNA and CDR2 is YNFKEQ. V was shortened by 1 base and J by 8 bases, with 11 bases between the two germline ends. The CDR3 extends over 14 amino acids. CDR3 nucleotide sequence: TGTGCCAGCAGCCAAGTCGGGGACGTCGAAAAACTGTTTTTT. Protein: CASSQVGDVEKLFF.

The rearrangement joins TRBV14 to TRBJ2-7, with unresolved D. Deletions cut 2 bases from V and 0 bases from J, with 11 bases between. The germline gives CDR1 SGHDN, CDR2 FVKESK. The CDR3 is 15 amino acids. The CDR3 region is CASSQNKVSSYEQYF. The CDR3 DNA reads TGTGCCAGCAGCCAAAACAAGGTGAGCTCCTACGAGCAGTACTTC.

V and J are TRBV2 and TRBJ1-1, with D possibly TRBD1 on 6 matching bases. Germline CDR1 is SNHLY and CDR2 is FYNNEI. V was shortened by 2 bases and J by 1 base, with 11 bases between the two germline ends. The CDR3 sequence is 15 residues long. This CDR3 reads CASSEQGGGNTEAFF. CDR3 DNA sequence: TGTGCCAGCAGTGAACAGGGAGGGGGGAACACTGAAGCTTTCTTT.

The chain couples TRBV5-5 to TRBJ1-5; the D is unclear. The CDR3 spans 13 residues. Deletions cut 0 bases from V and 4 bases from J, with 5 bases between. Germline V gene lookup returns CDR1 SGHKS and CDR2 YYEKEE (reference sequence). The CDR3 DNA reads as TGTGCCAGCAGCTTGGTTCCTAATCAGCCCCAGCATTTT. Translating it yields CASSLVPNQPQHF.

This chain connects TRBV10-3 to TRBJ1-4; no clear D gene. The V end lost 2 bases, the J end lost 5 bases, and 6 bases lay between the germline ends. CDR3 length equals 13 residues. Germline values: CDR1 ENHRY, CDR2 SYGVKD. The CDR3 DNA follows: TGTGCCATCAGTGAGCGCAGAAATGAAAAACTGTTTTTT. It specifies CAISERRNEKLFF.

This chain joins TRBV13 and TRBJ2-7; no firm D call. CDR3 size: 13 residues. V was shortened by 5 bases and J by 3 bases, with 11 bases between the two germline ends. Germline V gene data show CDR1 as PRHDT and CDR2 as FYEKMQ (reference sequence). CDR3 residues: CASSQTSSYEQYF. In nucleotides, the CDR3 is TGTGCCAGCAGCCAGACCTCGAGCTACGAGCAGTACTTC.

The V gene is TRBV15, the J gene TRBJ1-6; D not certain. The V gene's germline CDR1 is LNHNV and CDR2 YYDKDF (reference sequence). This CDR3 is 13 amino acids long. Trimming stripped 0 bases from V and 19 bases from J, with 16 bases between. The CDR3 is CATSRDLSPGVHF. The DNA for the CDR3 is TGTGCCACCAGCAGAGATCTTTCACCGGGTGTTCACTTT.

The chain couples TRBV7-3 to TRBJ2-3; D may match TRBD1 or TRBD2 (6 bases each). Germline loops: CDR1 SGHTA, CDR2 FQGTGA. The ends were cut back, 5 bases at V and 15 bases at J, with 18 bases in the middle. CDR3 length: 12 residues. The CDR3 region has the DNA TGTGCCAGCAGCCCGGGGGTGGGGGCTCAATATTTT. Its protein product is CASSPGVGAQYF.